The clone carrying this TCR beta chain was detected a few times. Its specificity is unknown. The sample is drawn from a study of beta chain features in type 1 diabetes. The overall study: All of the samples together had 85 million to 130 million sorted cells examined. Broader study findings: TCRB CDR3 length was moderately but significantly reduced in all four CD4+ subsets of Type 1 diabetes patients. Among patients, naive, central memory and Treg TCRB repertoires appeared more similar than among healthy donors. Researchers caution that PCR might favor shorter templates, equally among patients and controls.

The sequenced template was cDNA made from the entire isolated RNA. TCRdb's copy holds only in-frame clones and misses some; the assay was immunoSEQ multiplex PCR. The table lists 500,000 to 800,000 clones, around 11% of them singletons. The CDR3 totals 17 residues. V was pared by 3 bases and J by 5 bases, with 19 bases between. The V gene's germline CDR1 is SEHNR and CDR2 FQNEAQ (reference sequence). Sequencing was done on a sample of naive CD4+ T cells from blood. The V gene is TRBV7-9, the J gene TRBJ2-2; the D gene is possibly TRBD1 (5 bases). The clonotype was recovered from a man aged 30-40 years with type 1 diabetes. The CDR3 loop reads CASSLRWQGRSTGELFF. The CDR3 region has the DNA TGTGCCAGCAGCTTGAGGTGGCAGGGAAGGAGTACCGGGGAGCTGTTTTTT.